This TCR beta chain was recovered during a study of CD8+ T cells in alopecia areata. The germline V gene has CDR1 SGHDT and CDR2 YYEEEE. Trimming took 7 bases from V and 9 from J, leaving 26 bases between them. The CDR3 covers 16 residues. Extracted RNA was reverse transcribed, and the resulting cDNA served as sequencing template. The protocol was immunoSEQ multiplex PCR, while the TCRdb copy is restricted to in-frame clones and leaves out a portion. The table lists some 100,000 clones, 60% of them singletons. Study results and limitations: Among the top 100, expanded CD8+ clones were significantly decreased by tofacitinib, as was scalp clonality. Uncertain still, given a single nonresponder, is whether baseline CD8+ expansion links to response.

About this clone: No antigen is known for it.

Specified treatment: oral pan-JAK inhibitor, 5-10 mg twice daily. The researchers isolated CD4+ and CD8+ T cells from PBMCs by sorting. This sequence was found in a human donor with alopecia areata. Sequenced material: CD8+ T cells sorted from blood, taken between weeks 55 and 65, from a patient treated with tofacitinib. The chain combines TRBV5-6 with TRBJ2-4, with D perhaps matching TRBD1 or TRBD2 (5 bases each). CDR3 bases: TGTGCCAGCGGCGTTGGTGGTGGGGGTACCAGAAGCATTCAGTACTTC. Translating gives CASGVGGGGTRSIQYF.